This T cell receptor beta chain appears in the sequencing data of a study of response to subunit inactivated influenza vaccine. Trimming cost V 0 bases and J 2 bases; bases outside gene matches: 4. This CDR3 region has 16 residues. From germline, CDR1 is SGHDT and CDR2 YYEEEE. Via MiXCR, TCRdb re-called the RT-PCR reads, giving one row per CDR3 protein. Of around 750,000 distinct CDR3 sequences in the sample, around 20% were seen once. The clonotype was recovered from a man aged 45-65 years who received an inactivated influenza vaccine. V and J are TRBV5-6 and TRBJ2-3, with TRBD2 matching 9 bases. This sample comprised PBMCs from blood, obtained less than 6 days after vaccination. CDR3 nucleotide sequence: TGTGCCAGCAGCTTGGCTCTAGCGGGGATCACAGATACGCAGTATTTT. It specifies CASSLALAGITDTQYF.